These 23 T cell receptor beta chains were all obtained from the same sample, sequenced in a study of CD8+ T cells in alopecia areata. Extraction of RNA preceded its reverse transcription into cDNA, which served as the sequencing template. Data came from immunoSEQ multiplex PCR; TCRdb stores just in-frame clones and leaves some out. This table has around 170,000 clones, 45% to 60% appearing once. The treatment denotes: oral pan-JAK inhibitor, 5-10 mg twice daily. Sequencing was performed on CD8+ T cells sorted from blood, taken at week 52, from a patient treated with tofacitinib. All receptors derive from a human donor with alopecia areata.

The chain's CDR3 is CASSSGQGSYNEQFF. As DNA, the CDR3 is TGTGCCAGCAGTTCGGGACAGGGCTCCTACAATGAGCAGTTCTTC. The J gene is TRBJ2-1, the V gene TRBV6-4; 9 bases match TRBD1. The CDR3 totals 15 residues. Germline-derived CDR1 and CDR2 are MRHNA and SNTAGT. V shed 5 bases, J shed 0 bases, and the junction held 2 bases outside the gene matches.

This clone was detected once. This chain uses TRBV30 with TRBJ1-4, with TRBD1 identical over 9 bases. Trimming cost V 2 bases and J 2 bases; bases outside gene matches: 6. The CDR3 spans 16 residues. CDR1 and CDR2 from the germline V gene are GTSNPN and SVGIG (reference sequence). CDR3 bases: TGTGCCTGGAGTCCAGGACAGGGGAGGACTAATGAAAAACTGTTTTTT. Protein product: CAWSPGQGRTNEKLFF.

The rearrangement joins TRBV5-4 to TRBJ2-2; 7 nucleotides agree with TRBD1. Unmatched junction bases numbered 5, after V lost 4 bases and J lost 5 bases. This CDR3 region has 14 residues. CDR1 and CDR2 from the germline V gene are SGHNT and YYREEE (reference sequence). The CDR3 region has the DNA TGTGCCAGCAGCCACCACAGGGGAACCGGGGAGCTGTTTTTT. Its translation is CASSHHRGTGELFF. Looking up the rest from reference TRBV5-4 and TRBJ2-2 gives the full variable domain: ETGVTQSPTHLIKTRGQQVTLRCSSQSGHNTVSWYQQALGQGPQFIFQYYREEENGRGNFPPRFSGLQFPNYSSELNVNALELDDSALYLCASSHHRGTGELFFGEGSRLTVL.

The V gene is TRBV5-1, the J gene TRBJ2-2, with D uncertain. This CDR3 comprises 15 residues. The germline V gene encodes CDR1 SGHRS and CDR2 YFSETQ. V dropped 2 bases and J dropped 2 bases, with 10 bases sitting between them. CDR3 sequence: CASSFLAENTGELFF. Written as DNA, the CDR3 is TGCGCCAGCAGCTTTTTGGCGGAAAACACCGGGGAGCTGTTTTTT.

The chain carries TRBV5-6 and TRBJ1-2, with D perhaps TRBD1 (5 bases). The CDR3 spans 12 residues. V dropped 4 bases and J dropped 4 bases, with 8 bases sitting between them. CDR1 is SGHDT, CDR2 YYEEEE, per germline. DNA for the CDR3: TGTGCCAGCAGCGGGGGAGCCTATGGCTACACCTTC. Amino acids: CASSGGAYGYTF.

The CDR3 sequence: CSVVIWGLNTEAFF. As DNA, the CDR3 is TGCAGCGTTGTTATCTGGGGGCTGAACACTGAAGCTTTCTTT. This chain links TRBV29-1 with TRBJ1-1, with a weak D call TRBD1 (6 bases). V was trimmed by 4 bases and J by 0 bases, leaving 12 bases between them. Per the germline V gene, CDR1 is SQVTM and CDR2 is ANQGSEA. This CDR3 contains 14 residues.

The genes are TRBV27 and TRBJ2-7; 8 bases fit TRBD2. J gave up 3 bases and V 4 bases, and 11 bases lay outside the gene matches. The CDR3 is 16 residues long. The germline V gene encodes CDR1 MNHEY and CDR2 SMNVEV (reference sequence). CDR3 nucleotides: TGTGCCAGCAGTTCCTCCCGCGGCGGGGGGTACTACGAGCAGTACTTC. It codes for CASSSSRGGGYYEQYF.

The chain combines TRBV30 with TRBJ1-5; D not resolved. This CDR3 is built from 16 residues. The germline V and J ends were trimmed by 0 bases and 2 bases, with 14 bases remaining between them. CDR1 is GTSNPN and CDR2 is SVGIG in the germline V gene (reference sequence). The CDR3 loop is CAWSVRSVDGNQPQHF. The CDR3 region has the DNA TGTGCCTGGAGTGTACGGTCGGTGGACGGCAATCAGCCCCAGCATTTT.

The rearrangement joins TRBV11-2 to TRBJ2-7, with D maybe TRBD1 (5 bases). The CDR3 extends over 14 amino acids. Germline assignment: CDR1 SGHAT and CDR2 FQNNGV. Deletions cut 2 bases from V and 6 bases from J, with 14 bases between. CDR3 protein: CASSLTHDRFEQYF. The CDR3 region has the DNA TGTGCCAGCAGCTTAACCCATGACAGATTCGAGCAGTACTTC.

This clone occurred a few times. The chain is built from TRBV5-1 and TRBJ1-2; 9 bases fit TRBD1. The CDR3 runs to 13 residues. Germline-derived CDR1 and CDR2 are SGHRS and YFSETQ. Trimming cost V 2 bases and J 6 bases; bases outside gene matches: 2. CDR3 bases: TGCGCCAGCAGCTTCGACAGGGGGAATGGCTACACCTTC. Its protein is CASSFDRGNGYTF.

This chain joins TRBV30 and TRBJ1-2, with 7 bases fitting TRBD1. The CDR3 has 13 amino acids. The J segment lost 8 bases and the V segment lost 6 bases, leaving 12 bases of the junction unmatched. The V gene's germline CDR1 is GTSNPN and CDR2 SVGIG (reference sequence). CDR3 sequence reads: CACPDRVELGYTF. In nucleotides, the CDR3 is TGTGCCTGTCCTGACAGGGTTGAACTCGGCTACACCTTC.

The chain uses TRBV4-1 and TRBJ2-5; D ambiguous. Trimming took 1 base from V and 3 from J, leaving 18 bases between them. The CDR3 is 17 amino acids. Germline V gene data show CDR1 as MGHRA and CDR2 as YSYEKL. DNA of the CDR3: TGCGCCAGCAGCCAAGTTCAGCCTTTCAACCCCGAAGAGACCCAGTACTTC. It encodes CASSQVQPFNPEETQYF.

This clone turned up a few times. This rearrangement joins TRBV9 to TRBJ1-2; a possible D gene is TRBD1 (6 bases). The CDR3 contains 15 residues. The germline V gene encodes CDR1 SGDLS and CDR2 YYNGEE. The germline V and J ends were trimmed by 0 bases and 3 bases, with 12 bases remaining between them. The CDR3 region has the DNA TGTGCCAGCAGCGTAGTCGGCAGGGGAGACTATGGCTACACCTTC. It encodes CASSVVGRGDYGYTF.

The rearrangement uses TRBV30 and TRBJ2-1; D ambiguous. This CDR3 has 11 amino acids. V dropped 0 bases and J dropped 6 bases, with 3 bases sitting between them. Germline CDR1 is GTSNPN and CDR2 is SVGIG (reference sequence). The CDR3 region has the DNA TGTGCCTGGAGTGTATCCAATGAGCAGTTCTTC. Amino acids: CAWSVSNEQFF. Full variable domain (rest looked up from reference TRBV30 and TRBJ2-1): SQTIHQWPATLVQPVGSPLSLECTVEGTSNPNLYWYRQAAGRGLQLLFYSVGIGQISSEVPQNLSASRPQDRQFILSSKKLLLSDSGFYLCAWSVSNEQFFGPGTRLTVL.

The chain couples TRBV30 to TRBJ1-1; D is unresolved. Germline V gene lookup returns CDR1 GTSNPN and CDR2 SVGIG (reference sequence). The germline V and J ends were trimmed by 0 bases and 1 base, with 3 bases remaining between them. The CDR3 runs 12 residues. CDR3 nucleotides: TGTGCCTGGAGTGTAAAGAACACTGAAGCTTTCTTT. Translating gives CAWSVKNTEAFF.

This clone was seen only a few times. This rearrangement joins TRBV7-2 to TRBJ1-1, with D tentatively TRBD1 (6 bases). The length of the CDR3 is 14 residues. V shed 0 bases and J shed 4 bases, with 9 bases lying between them. CDR1 is SGHTA, CDR2 FQGNSA, per germline. The DNA of the CDR3 is TGTGCCAGCAGCTTAGCAAGACAGGTCACTGAAGCTTTCTTT. Translation gives CASSLARQVTEAFF. The full variable domain, its missing parts supplied by reference TRBV7-2 and TRBJ1-1, is GAGVSQSPSNKVTEKGKDVELRCDPISGHTALYWYRQSLGQGLEFLIYFQGNSAPDKSGLPSDRFSAERTGGSVSTLTIQRTQQEDSAVYLCASSLARQVTEAFFGQGTRLTVV.

The chain uses TRBV15 and TRBJ1-1, with D uncertain. Per germline, CDR1 LNHNV and CDR2 YYDKDF (reference sequence). This CDR3 spans 13 amino acids. Trimming removed 3 bases at V and 1 base at J, with 6 bases between. Written as DNA, the CDR3 is TGTGCCACCAGCAGTACGGGGAACACTGAAGCTTTCTTT. Its translation is CATSSTGNTEAFF. Full variable domain (remainder filled in from reference TRBV15 and TRBJ1-1): DAMVIQNPRYQVTQFGKPVTLSCSQTLNHNVMYWYQQKSSQAPKLLFHYYDKDFNNEADTPDNFQSRRPNTSFCFLDIRSPGLGDTAMYLCATSSTGNTEAFFGQGTRLTVV.

The chain is built from TRBV30 and TRBJ2-1; D is unclear. The germline V and J ends were trimmed by 8 bases and 0 bases, with 11 bases remaining between them. Germline V gene sequence: CDR1 GTSNPN, CDR2 SVGIG (reference sequence). This CDR3 region has 13 residues. The chain's CDR3 is CAGSLNSYNEQFF. For the CDR3, the DNA is TGTGCCGGGTCCCTTAACTCCTACAATGAGCAGTTCTTC.

This clone was seen once. The CDR3 nucleotides are TGTGCCAGCAGTGTGGGACATCTCTACGAGCAGTACTTC. Its translation: CASSVGHLYEQYF. V usage is TRBV27 and J usage is TRBJ2-7; a weak D match, TRBD1 (6 bases). Trimming removed 5 bases at V and 3 bases at J, with 11 bases between. Germline CDR1 MNHEY, CDR2 SMNVEV (reference sequence). The CDR3 loop spans 13 amino acids.

This chain joins TRBV11-1 and TRBJ2-1, with 11 bases lining up with TRBD2. CDR1 SGHAT and CDR2 FQDESV come from the germline V gene (reference sequence). CDR3 length: 16 residues. The V and J ends lost 2 bases and 7 bases, in that order; junction bases with no gene match: 7. The CDR3 nucleotides are TGTGCCAGCAGCTTAACCTTAGCGGGGGGGGTAAATGAGCAGTTCTTC. Amino acids: CASSLTLAGGVNEQFF.

V usage is TRBV13 and J usage is TRBJ2-7; 7 nucleotides line up with TRBD1. The J segment lost 1 base and the V segment lost 4 bases, leaving 4 bases of the junction unmatched. The germline CDR1 and CDR2 sequences are PRHDT and FYEKMQ (reference sequence). The CDR3 runs 14 residues. The CDR3 protein is CASSSGQTSYEQYF. CDR3 in DNA: TGTGCCAGCAGCTCGGGACAGACATCCTACGAGCAGTACTTC.

The chain couples TRBV5-4 to TRBJ2-7, with a possible D match to TRBD1 (6 bases). The germline gives CDR1 SGHNT, CDR2 YYREEE (reference sequence). V gave up 2 bases and J gave up 3 bases, with 12 bases separating them. The CDR3 spans 14 residues. The CDR3 protein is CASSLGDKLYEQYF. In DNA, the CDR3 is TGTGCCAGCAGCTTAGGGGACAAACTCTACGAGCAGTACTTC.

The V gene is TRBV6-1, the J gene TRBJ2-1; no definite D call. Per the germline V gene, CDR1 is MNHNS and CDR2 is SASEGT. Trimming cost V 4 bases and J 5 bases, with 12 bases left between them. The CDR3 loop spans 14 amino acids. This CDR3 reads CASSGGALHNEQFF. As DNA, the CDR3 is TGTGCCAGCAGTGGTGGAGCCCTACACAATGAGCAGTTCTTC.